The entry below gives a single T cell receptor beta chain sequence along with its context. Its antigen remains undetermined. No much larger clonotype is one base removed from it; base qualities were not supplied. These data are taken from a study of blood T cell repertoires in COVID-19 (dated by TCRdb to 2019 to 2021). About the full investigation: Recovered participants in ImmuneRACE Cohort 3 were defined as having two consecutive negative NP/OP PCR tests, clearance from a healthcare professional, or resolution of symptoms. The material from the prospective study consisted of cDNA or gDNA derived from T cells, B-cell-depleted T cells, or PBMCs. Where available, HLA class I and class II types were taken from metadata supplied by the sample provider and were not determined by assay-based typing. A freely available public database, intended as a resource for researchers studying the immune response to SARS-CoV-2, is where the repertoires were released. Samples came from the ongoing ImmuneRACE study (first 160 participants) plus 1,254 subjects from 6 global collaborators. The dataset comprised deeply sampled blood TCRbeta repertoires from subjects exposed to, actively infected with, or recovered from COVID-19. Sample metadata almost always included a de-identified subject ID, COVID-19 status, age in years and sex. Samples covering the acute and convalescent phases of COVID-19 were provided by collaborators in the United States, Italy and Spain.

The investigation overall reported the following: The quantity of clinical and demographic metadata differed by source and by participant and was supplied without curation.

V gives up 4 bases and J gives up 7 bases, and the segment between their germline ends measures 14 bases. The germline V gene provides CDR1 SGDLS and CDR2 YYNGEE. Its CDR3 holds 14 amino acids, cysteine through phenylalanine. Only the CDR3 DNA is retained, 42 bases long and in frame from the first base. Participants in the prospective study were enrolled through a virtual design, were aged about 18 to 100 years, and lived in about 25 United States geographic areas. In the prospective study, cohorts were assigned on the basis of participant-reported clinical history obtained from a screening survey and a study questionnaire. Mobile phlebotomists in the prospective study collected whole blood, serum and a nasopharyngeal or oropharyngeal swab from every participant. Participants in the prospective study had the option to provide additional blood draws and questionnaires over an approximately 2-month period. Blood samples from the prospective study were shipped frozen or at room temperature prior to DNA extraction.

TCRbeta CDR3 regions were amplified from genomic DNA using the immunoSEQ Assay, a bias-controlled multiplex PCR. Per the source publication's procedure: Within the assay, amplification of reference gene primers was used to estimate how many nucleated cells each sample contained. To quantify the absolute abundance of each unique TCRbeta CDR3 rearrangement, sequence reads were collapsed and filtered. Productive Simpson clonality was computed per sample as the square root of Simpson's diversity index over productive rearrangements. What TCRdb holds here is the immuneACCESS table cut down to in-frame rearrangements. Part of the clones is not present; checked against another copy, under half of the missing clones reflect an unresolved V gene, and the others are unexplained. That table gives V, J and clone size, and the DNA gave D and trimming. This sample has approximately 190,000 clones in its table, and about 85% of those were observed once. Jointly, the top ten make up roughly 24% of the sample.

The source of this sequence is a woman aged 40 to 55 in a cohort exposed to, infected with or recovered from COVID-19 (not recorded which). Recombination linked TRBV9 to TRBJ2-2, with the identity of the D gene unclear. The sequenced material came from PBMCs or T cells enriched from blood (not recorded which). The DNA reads TGTGCCAGCAGCTCCCGGTTTGTTGACGGGGAGCTGTTTTTT. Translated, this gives CASSSRFVDGELFF.